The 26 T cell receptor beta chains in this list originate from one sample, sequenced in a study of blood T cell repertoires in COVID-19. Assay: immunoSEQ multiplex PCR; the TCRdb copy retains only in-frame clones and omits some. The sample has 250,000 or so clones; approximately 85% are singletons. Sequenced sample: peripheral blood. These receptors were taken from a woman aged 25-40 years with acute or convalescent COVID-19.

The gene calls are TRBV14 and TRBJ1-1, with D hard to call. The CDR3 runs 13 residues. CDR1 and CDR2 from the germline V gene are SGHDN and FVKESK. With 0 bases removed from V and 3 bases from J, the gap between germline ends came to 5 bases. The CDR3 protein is CASSQDTDTEAFF. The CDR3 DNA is TGTGCCAGCAGCCAAGACACAGACACTGAAGCTTTCTTT.

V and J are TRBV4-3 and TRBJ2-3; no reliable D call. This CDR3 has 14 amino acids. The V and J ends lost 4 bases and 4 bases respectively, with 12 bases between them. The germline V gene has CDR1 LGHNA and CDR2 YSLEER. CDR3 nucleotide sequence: TGCGCCAGCAGCCCCTCCAGTTTTCCAGATACGCAGTATTTT. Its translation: CASSPSSFPDTQYF.

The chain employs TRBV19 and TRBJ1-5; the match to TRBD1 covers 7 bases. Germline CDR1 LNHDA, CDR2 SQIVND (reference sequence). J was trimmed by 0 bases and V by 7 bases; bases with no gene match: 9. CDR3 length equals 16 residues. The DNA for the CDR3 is TGTGCCAGTAAGCTTCGGGACAGCTTTAGCAATCAGCCCCAGCATTTT. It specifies CASKLRDSFSNQPQHF.

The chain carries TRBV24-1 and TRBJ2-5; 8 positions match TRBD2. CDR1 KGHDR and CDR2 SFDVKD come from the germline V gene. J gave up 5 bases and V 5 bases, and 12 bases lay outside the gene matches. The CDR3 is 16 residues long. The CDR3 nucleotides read TGTGCCACCAGTGGCCCCCGGGAGGGCGTCCAGGAGACCCAGTACTTC. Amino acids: CATSGPREGVQETQYF.

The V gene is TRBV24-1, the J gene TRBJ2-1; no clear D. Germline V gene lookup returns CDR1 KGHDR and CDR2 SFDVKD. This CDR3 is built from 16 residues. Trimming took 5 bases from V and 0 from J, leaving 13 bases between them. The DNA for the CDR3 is TGTGCCACCAGTGGGTTTTTAGCTAGCTCCTACAATGAGCAGTTCTTC. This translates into CATSGFLASSYNEQFF.

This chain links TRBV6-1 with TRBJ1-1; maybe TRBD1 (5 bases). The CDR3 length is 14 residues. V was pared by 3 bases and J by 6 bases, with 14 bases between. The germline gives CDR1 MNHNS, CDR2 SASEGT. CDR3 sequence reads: CASSDPGSQPEAFF. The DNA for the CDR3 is TGTGCCAGCAGTGACCCAGGGTCTCAGCCTGAAGCTTTCTTT.

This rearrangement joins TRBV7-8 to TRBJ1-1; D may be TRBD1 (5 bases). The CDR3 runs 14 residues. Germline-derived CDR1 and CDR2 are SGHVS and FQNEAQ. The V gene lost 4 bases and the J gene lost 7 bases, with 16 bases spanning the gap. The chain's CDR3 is CASSSSRGGVEAFF. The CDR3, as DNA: TGTGCCAGCAGCTCCTCCCGAGGAGGGGTTGAAGCTTTCTTT.

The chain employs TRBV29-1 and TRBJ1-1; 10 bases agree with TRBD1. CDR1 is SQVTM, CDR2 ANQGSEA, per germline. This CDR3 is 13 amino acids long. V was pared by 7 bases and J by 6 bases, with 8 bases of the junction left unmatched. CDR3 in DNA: TGCAGCGCCCGACAGGGGGCAGGGTCTGAAGCTTTCTTT. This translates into CSARQGAGSEAFF.

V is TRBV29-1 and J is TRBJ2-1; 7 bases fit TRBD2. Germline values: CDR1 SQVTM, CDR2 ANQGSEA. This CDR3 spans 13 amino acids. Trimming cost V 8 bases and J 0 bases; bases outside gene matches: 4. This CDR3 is CSYSGNSYNEQFF. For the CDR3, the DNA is TGCAGCTACAGCGGGAACTCCTACAATGAGCAGTTCTTC.

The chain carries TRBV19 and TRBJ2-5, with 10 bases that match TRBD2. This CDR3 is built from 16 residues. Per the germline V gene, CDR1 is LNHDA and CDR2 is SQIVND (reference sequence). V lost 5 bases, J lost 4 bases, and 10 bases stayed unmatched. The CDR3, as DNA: TGTGCCAGTAGTCCTAGCGGGAGAACGGGCTTAGAGACCCAGTACTTC. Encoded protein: CASSPSGRTGLETQYF. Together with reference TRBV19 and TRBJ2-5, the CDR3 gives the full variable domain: DGGITQSPKYLFRKEGQNVTLSCEQNLNHDAMYWYRQDPGQGLRLIYYSQIVNDFQKGDIAEGYSVSREKKESFPLTVTSAQKNPTAFYLCASSPSGRTGLETQYFGPGTRLLVL.

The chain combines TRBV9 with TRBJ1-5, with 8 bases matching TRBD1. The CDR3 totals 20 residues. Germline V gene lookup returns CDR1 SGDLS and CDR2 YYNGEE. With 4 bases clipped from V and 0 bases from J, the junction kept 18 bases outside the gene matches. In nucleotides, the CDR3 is TGTGCCAGCAGCTCAACCCGAGTGGACAGGGTGGGAGGTAGCAATCAGCCCCAGCATTTT. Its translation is CASSSTRVDRVGGSNQPQHF.

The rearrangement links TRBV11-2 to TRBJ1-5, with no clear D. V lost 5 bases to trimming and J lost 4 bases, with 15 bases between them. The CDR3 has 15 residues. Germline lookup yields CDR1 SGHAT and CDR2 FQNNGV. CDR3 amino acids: CASSRGLFPNQPQHF. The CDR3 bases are TGTGCCAGCAGCCGAGGACTCTTCCCGAATCAGCCCCAGCATTTT.

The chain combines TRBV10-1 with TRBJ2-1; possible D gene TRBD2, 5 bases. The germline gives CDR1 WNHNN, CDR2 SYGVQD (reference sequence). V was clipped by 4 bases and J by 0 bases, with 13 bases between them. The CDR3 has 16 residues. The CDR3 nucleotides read TGCGCCAGCAGTGGAGAGGGCCTTCGCTCCTACAATGAGCAGTTCTTC. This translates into CASSGEGLRSYNEQFF.

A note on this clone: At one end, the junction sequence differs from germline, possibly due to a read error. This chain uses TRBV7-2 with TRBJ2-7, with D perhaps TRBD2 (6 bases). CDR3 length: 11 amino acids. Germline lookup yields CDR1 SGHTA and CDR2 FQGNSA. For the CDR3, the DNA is TGTGCCAGCAGCTTAGGCGGGACGCCCCACTTC. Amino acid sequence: CASSLGGTPHF.

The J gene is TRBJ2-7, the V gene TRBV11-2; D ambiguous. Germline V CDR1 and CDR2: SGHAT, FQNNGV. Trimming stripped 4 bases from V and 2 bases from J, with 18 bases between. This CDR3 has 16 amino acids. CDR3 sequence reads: CASSSYGRHSTYEQYF. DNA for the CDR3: TGTGCCAGCAGCTCCTACGGCCGACACTCCACCTACGAGCAGTACTTC.

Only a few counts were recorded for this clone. This CDR3 reads CSVSGTDSYEQYF. The CDR3 DNA sequence: TGCAGCGTTTCCGGGACAGACTCTTACGAGCAGTACTTC. The genes are TRBV29-1 and TRBJ2-7; 7 nucleotides match TRBD1. The V segment lost 5 bases and the J segment 4 bases; nucleotides outside the gene matches: 8. The germline gives CDR1 SQVTM, CDR2 ANQGSEA. This CDR3 has 13 amino acids.

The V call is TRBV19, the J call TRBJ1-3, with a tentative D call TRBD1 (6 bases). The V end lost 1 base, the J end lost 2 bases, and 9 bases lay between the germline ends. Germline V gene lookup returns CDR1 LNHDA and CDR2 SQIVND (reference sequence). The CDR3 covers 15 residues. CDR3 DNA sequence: TGTGCCAGTAGTATAGTTGGGACAACTGGAAACACCATATATTTT. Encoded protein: CASSIVGTTGNTIYF.

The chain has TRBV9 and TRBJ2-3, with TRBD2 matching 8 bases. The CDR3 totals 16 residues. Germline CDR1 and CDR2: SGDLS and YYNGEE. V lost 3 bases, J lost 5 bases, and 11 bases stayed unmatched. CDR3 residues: CASSGGAGVGGDTQYF. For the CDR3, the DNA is TGTGCCAGCAGCGGGGGAGCGGGAGTAGGTGGAGATACGCAGTATTTT.

CDR3 in amino acids: CASSRGTQKTQETQYF. The CDR3 nucleotides are TGTGCCAGTAGCCGAGGGACACAAAAGACTCAAGAGACCCAGTACTTC. V gene TRBV19 combines with J gene TRBJ2-5, with D tentatively TRBD1 (6 bases). Germline V lookup: CDR1 LNHDA, CDR2 SQIVND (reference sequence). Deletions cut 6 bases from V and 2 bases from J, with 19 bases between. The CDR3 spans 16 residues. Using reference TRBV19 and TRBJ2-5 for the parts outside the CDR3, the full variable domain is DGGITQSPKYLFRKEGQNVTLSCEQNLNHDAMYWYRQDPGQGLRLIYYSQIVNDFQKGDIAEGYSVSREKKESFPLTVTSAQKNPTAFYLCASSRGTQKTQETQYFGPGTRLLVL.

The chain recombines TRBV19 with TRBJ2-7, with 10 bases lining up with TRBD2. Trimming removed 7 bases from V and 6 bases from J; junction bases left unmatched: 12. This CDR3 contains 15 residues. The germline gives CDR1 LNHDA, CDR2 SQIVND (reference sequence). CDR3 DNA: TGTGCCAGTATGGCGGGGCTAGCGGGAGCCCGCGAGCAGTACTTC. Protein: CASMAGLAGAREQYF.

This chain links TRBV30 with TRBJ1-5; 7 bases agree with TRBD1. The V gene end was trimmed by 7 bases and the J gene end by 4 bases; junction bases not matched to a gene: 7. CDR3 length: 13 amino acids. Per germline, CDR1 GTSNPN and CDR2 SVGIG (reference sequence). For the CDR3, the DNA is TGTGCCTTTTCCGGACAGGTTAATCAGCCCCAGCATTTT. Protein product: CAFSGQVNQPQHF. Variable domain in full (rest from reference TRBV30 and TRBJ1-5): SQTIHQWPATLVQPVGSPLSLECTVEGTSNPNLYWYRQAAGRGLQLLFYSVGIGQISSEVPQNLSASRPQDRQFILSSKKLLLSDSGFYLCAFSGQVNQPQHFGDGTRLSIL.

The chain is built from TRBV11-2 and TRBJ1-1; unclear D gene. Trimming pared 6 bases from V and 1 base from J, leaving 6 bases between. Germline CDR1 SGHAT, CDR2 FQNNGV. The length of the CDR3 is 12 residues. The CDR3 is CASRSGNTEAFF. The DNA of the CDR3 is TGTGCCAGCAGGTCGGGGAACACTGAAGCTTTCTTT.

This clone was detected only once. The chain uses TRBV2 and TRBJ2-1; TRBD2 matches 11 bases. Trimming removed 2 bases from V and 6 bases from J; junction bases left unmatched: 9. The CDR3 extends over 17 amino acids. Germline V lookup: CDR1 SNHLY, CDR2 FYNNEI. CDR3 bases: TGTGCCAGCAGTGAACCACCCCTTGGACTAGCGGGCAATGAGCAGTTCTTC. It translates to CASSEPPLGLAGNEQFF.

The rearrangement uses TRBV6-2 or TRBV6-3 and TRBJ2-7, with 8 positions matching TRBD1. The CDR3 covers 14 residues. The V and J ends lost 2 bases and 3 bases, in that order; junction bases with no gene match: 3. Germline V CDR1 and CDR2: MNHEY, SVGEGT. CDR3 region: CASSYQDRVYEQYF. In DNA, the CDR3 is TGTGCCAGCAGTTACCAGGACAGGGTCTACGAGCAGTACTTC.

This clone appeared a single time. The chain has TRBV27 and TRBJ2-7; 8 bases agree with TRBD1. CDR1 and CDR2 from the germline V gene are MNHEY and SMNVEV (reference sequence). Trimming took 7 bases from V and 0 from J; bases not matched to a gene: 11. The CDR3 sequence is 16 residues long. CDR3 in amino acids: CASTSRWDRSSYEQYF. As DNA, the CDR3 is TGTGCCAGCACGTCAAGGTGGGACAGGAGCTCCTACGAGCAGTACTTC.

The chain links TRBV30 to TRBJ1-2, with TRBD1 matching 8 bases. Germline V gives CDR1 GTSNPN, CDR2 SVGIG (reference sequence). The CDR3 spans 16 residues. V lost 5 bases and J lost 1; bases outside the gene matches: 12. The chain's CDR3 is CAWGGGQVAINYGYTF. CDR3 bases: TGTGCCTGGGGCGGGGGACAGGTAGCAATTAACTATGGCTACACCTTC.